One sample yielded the 24 T cell receptor beta chains listed below, sequenced in a study of human T cells and chemical hapten exposure (dated by TCRdb to 2020 to 2023). Per the publication, the time point label means: patch test 2, 6 weeks after DPC sensitization. The treatment or condition label here, explained by the study, means: therapeutic diphenylcyclopropenone sensitization with weekly scalp DPC. The method behind the library was RACE. The data were produced on a NextSeq 500. Using fastp at Q25 and MiXCR, TCRdb reprocessed the public reads and kept productive beta chains. Each CDR3 protein appears once, grouped with its most common genes and DNA. The sample data list tens of thousands of distinct CDR3 sequences, and roughly 11% of these were observed just once. 2.2% of the sample comes from the top ten. The sequencing used whole blood, collected in connection with sensitization to the hapten diphenylcyclopropenone (DPC). These receptors were collected from a middle-aged man with alopecia areata. Some clones in this sample may be carry-over from other donors' samples.

This chain uses TRBV28 with TRBJ2-2; D could derive from TRBD1 or TRBD2 (7 bases each). Germline V lookup: CDR1 MDHEN, CDR2 SYDVKM. Trimming left V 7 bases short and J 8 bases short, with 32 bases between. This CDR3 is built from 19 residues. DNA of the CDR3: TGTGCCAGCATCAGCCTCGGACAGGCCGTCCCTAACGGGGGGGGGGAGCTGTTTTTT. Residues: CASISLGQAVPNGGGELFF.

This clonotype was seen at least ten times. The chain combines TRBV20-1 with TRBJ2-3; D not resolved. With 3 bases removed from V and 4 bases from J, the gap between germline ends came to 5 bases. Germline V lookup: CDR1 DFQATT, CDR2 SNEGSKA (reference sequence). The CDR3 sequence is 11 residues long. CDR3 in amino acids: CSASVPDTQYF. The CDR3 DNA is TGCAGTGCTAGCGTTCCAGATACGCAGTATTTT.

The V call is TRBV27, the J call TRBJ2-3; 8 bases are a match to TRBD2. Looked up from germline, CDR1 is MNHEY and CDR2 is SMNVEV (reference sequence). Unmatched junction bases numbered 6, after V lost 4 bases and J lost 0 bases. The CDR3 consists of 16 residues. The CDR3 here is CASSYFGGRSTDTQYF. CDR3 DNA sequence: TGTGCCAGCAGTTATTTTGGCGGGAGGAGCACAGATACGCAGTATTTT.

This clonotype was picked up a small number of times. V gene TRBV19 combines with J gene TRBJ2-1, with 7 bases identical to TRBD2. CDR1 and CDR2 from the germline V gene are LNHDA and SQIVND (reference sequence). With 8 bases clipped from V and 10 bases from J, the junction kept 5 bases outside the gene matches. This CDR3 has 11 residues. CDR3: CASSAGYEQFF. CDR3 bases: TGTGCCAGTTCAGCGGGGTACGAGCAGTTCTTC.

This clonotype was counted many times. CDR3 DNA: TGTGCCAGCAGTAGCTCCTCCAGGGCCTACGAGCAGTACGTC. Amino acid sequence: CASSSSSRAYEQYV. This chain connects TRBV28 to TRBJ2-7; TRBD1 might be the D (5 bases). Trimming shortened V by 5 bases and J by 2 bases, and 13 bases separated the two germline ends. The CDR3 has 14 residues. Germline V gene lookup returns CDR1 MDHEN and CDR2 SYDVKM.

This chain uses TRBV4-2 with TRBJ2-6; D ambiguous. V was cut by 0 bases and J by 2 bases, with 5 bases left in between. This CDR3 region has 15 residues. Germline-derived CDR1 and CDR2 are LGHNA and YNFKEQ. This CDR3 reads CASSQEITGANVLTF. The CDR3 DNA reads as TGTGCCAGCAGCCAAGAGATAACTGGGGCCAACGTCCTGACTTTC.

In this sample, this clonotype turned up a few times. J is TRBJ1-5 and V is TRBV23-1; the D gene is possibly TRBD1 (6 bases). TRBV23-1 is identified as an open reading frame with a role that is uncertain. The V gene lost 4 bases and the J gene lost 4 bases, with 20 bases spanning the gap. The CDR3 is made up of 17 amino acids. DNA of the CDR3: TGCGCCAGCAGTCTATACCCGAGGGGGGGCGGGAATCAGCCCCAGCATTTT. It codes for CASSLYPRGGGNQPQHF.

This clonotype occurred a few times. The rearrangement links TRBV6-2 or TRBV6-3 to TRBJ1-1; 10 bases map to TRBD1. The CDR3 covers 15 residues. V lost 0 bases to trimming and J lost 4 bases; unmatched junction nucleotides: 2. Germline V gene sequence: CDR1 MNHEY, CDR2 SVGEGT. CDR3 sequence (DNA): TGTGCCAGCAGTTACTCGGACAGGGGGGTCACTGAAGCTTTCTTT. It specifies CASSYSDRGVTEAFF.

This clonotype was seen repeatedly, ten times or more. The chain combines TRBV7-2 with TRBJ2-2; possibly TRBD2 for D (5 bases). The CDR3 runs 14 residues. Germline V gives CDR1 SGHTA, CDR2 FQGNSA. Deletions cut 4 bases from V and 2 bases from J, with 8 bases between. The CDR3 nucleotides are TGTGCCAGCAGCTCCGGACTTAACACCGGGGAGCTGTTTTTT. Amino acid sequence: CASSSGLNTGELFF.

The chain combines TRBV19 with TRBJ2-1; 10 positions match TRBD1. The CDR3 is 16 residues long. V gave up 2 bases and J gave up 4 bases; unmatched junction bases: 5. Germline CDR1 is LNHDA and CDR2 is SQIVND (reference sequence). CDR3 bases: TGTGCCAGTAGTATAATGGGACAGGGGCCATACAATGAGCAGTTCTTC. Translating gives CASSIMGQGPYNEQFF.

The chain employs TRBV5-6 and TRBJ2-1; 12 bases map to TRBD2. CDR1 is SGHDT, CDR2 YYEEEE, per germline. This CDR3 comprises 17 residues. With V trimmed by 4 bases and J by 7 bases, 12 bases remained unmatched. The chain's CDR3 is CASSPPGLAGGSNEQFF. CDR3 nucleotide sequence: TGTGCCAGCAGCCCCCCTGGGCTAGCGGGAGGGTCGAATGAGCAGTTCTTC.

This clonotype was detected only a few times. The chain uses TRBV5-1 and TRBJ2-3, with 7 bases aligning to TRBD2. CDR1 is SGHRS, CDR2 YFSETQ, per germline. The CDR3 totals 15 residues. The V and J ends lost 5 bases and 0 bases, in that order; junction bases with no gene match: 6. CDR3 amino acids: CASRGLAASTDTQYF. CDR3 coding DNA: TGCGCCAGCAGGGGGCTAGCGGCTAGCACAGATACGCAGTATTTT.

The sample holds a few counts of this clonotype. This chain connects TRBV7-9 to TRBJ2-7, with TRBD2 matching over 10 bases. The CDR3 has 14 amino acids. The germline CDR1 and CDR2 sequences are SEHNR and FQNEAQ (reference sequence). V dropped 4 bases and J dropped 2; count of bases not matched to a gene: 2. CDR3 region: CASSSSGRTYEQYF. The CDR3 nucleotides read TGTGCCAGCAGCTCTAGCGGGAGAACCTACGAGCAGTACTTC.

This clonotype was seen at least ten times. The chain is built from TRBV20-1 and TRBJ1-1; no definite D call. The CDR3 spans 13 residues. Trimming stripped 0 bases from V and 7 bases from J, with 12 bases between. CDR1 is DFQATT, CDR2 SNEGSKA, per germline (reference sequence). CDR3 DNA: TGCAGTGCTAGAGATTCTCCACAGCTTGAAGCTTTCTTT. This sequence encodes CSARDSPQLEAFF.

The rearrangement joins TRBV27 to TRBJ2-7; 8 bases map to TRBD1. V lost 6 bases to trimming and J lost 5 bases; unmatched junction nucleotides: 6. Germline-derived CDR1 and CDR2 are MNHEY and SMNVEV (reference sequence). The length of the CDR3 is 13 residues. CDR3 in amino acids: CASSGQGVNEQYF. The CDR3 coding sequence is TGTGCCAGCAGCGGACAGGGAGTGAACGAGCAGTACTTC.

The chain's CDR3 is CASSQGGGGRAVVETQYF. The CDR3 DNA follows: TGTGCCAGCAGCCAAGGTGGGGGGGGAAGGGCCGTGGTGGAGACCCAGTACTTC. The V gene is TRBV4-2, the J gene TRBJ2-5; 7 bases align to TRBD2. This CDR3 is built from 18 residues. The germline V gene encodes CDR1 LGHNA and CDR2 YNFKEQ. V trimming: 1 base; J trimming: 5 bases; junction bases outside the gene matches: 16.

This clonotype was seen at least ten times. This rearrangement joins TRBV5-5 to TRBJ1-5; D is unresolved. V gave up 4 bases and J gave up 3 bases, with 14 bases separating them. Germline loops: CDR1 SGHKS, CDR2 YYEKEE (reference sequence). There are 15 residues in the CDR3. The CDR3 here is CASSLGSFLNQPQHF. For the CDR3, the DNA is TGTGCCAGCAGCCTAGGATCCTTCCTCAATCAGCCCCAGCATTTT.

Judged by abundance, this clonotype is medium-sized. The V call is TRBV29-1, the J call TRBJ1-2; 11 bases agree with TRBD1. The junction had 2 bases not matched to a gene; V was cut back by 6 bases and J by 2 bases. Germline V lookup: CDR1 SQVTM, CDR2 ANQGSEA. This CDR3 is 13 amino acids long. DNA of the CDR3: TGCAGCGTCCGGACAGGGGGCAACTATGGCTACACCTTC. Translating gives CSVRTGGNYGYTF.

This clonotype was recorded many times. The genes are TRBV2 and TRBJ2-3; 8 nucleotides agree with TRBD1. This CDR3 has 15 amino acids. Trimming cost V 4 bases and J 6 bases; bases outside gene matches: 9. Germline loops: CDR1 SNHLY, CDR2 FYNNEI. CDR3 coding DNA: TGTGCCAGCAGTGCAGACAGGGGCCGGTCGGATACGCAGTATTTT. Its protein is CASSADRGRSDTQYF. The entire variable domain, with the rest obtained from reference TRBV2 and TRBJ2-3, is as follows: EPEVTQTPSHQVTQMGQEVILRCVPISNHLYFYWYRQILGQKVEFLVSFYNNEISEKSEIFDDQFSVERPDGSNFTLKIRSTKLEDSAMYFCASSADRGRSDTQYFGPGTRLTVL.

The J gene is TRBJ2-7, the V gene TRBV9; D is possibly TRBD2 (5 bases). V shed 4 bases and J shed 6 bases, with 14 bases lying between them. The germline gives CDR1 SGDLS, CDR2 YYNGEE. CDR3 size: 13 residues. CDR3 region: CASSSFPEGEQYV. In nucleotides, the CDR3 is TGTGCCAGCAGCTCGTTCCCCGAGGGCGAGCAGTACGTC.

The chain couples TRBV20-1 to TRBJ2-7, with 16 positions matching TRBD2. V lost 5 bases, J lost 6 bases, and 10 bases stayed unmatched. Germline V lookup: CDR1 DFQATT, CDR2 SNEGSKA (reference sequence). This CDR3 region has 16 residues. The CDR3 DNA reads TGCAGTGCTGGTCCGGGACTAGCGGGAGGGAATGGCGAGCAGTACTTC. This gives the protein CSAGPGLAGGNGEQYF.

This chain uses TRBV10-3 with TRBJ2-7, with 9 bases fitting TRBD1. Germline V gene lookup returns CDR1 ENHRY and CDR2 SYGVKD. CDR3 length: 14 residues. Unmatched junction bases numbered 3, after V lost 5 bases and J lost 1 base. The DNA of the CDR3 is TGTGCCATCAGTAACAGGGGGCAGTCCTACGAGCAGTACTTC. Protein product: CAISNRGQSYEQYF.

This clonotype occurred a few times. V is TRBV7-9 and J is TRBJ1-2; 8 bases agree with TRBD1. This CDR3 contains 15 residues. With 0 bases clipped from V and 8 bases from J, the junction kept 8 bases outside the gene matches. Germline assignment: CDR1 SEHNR and CDR2 FQNEAQ (reference sequence). The CDR3 sequence is CASSLATTAGGGYTF. The CDR3 DNA reads TGTGCCAGCAGCTTAGCTACCACGGCAGGGGGCGGCTACACCTTC.

A word on this clonotype: This clone may be a read error of a much larger clone one base away. This chain connects TRBV7-2 to TRBJ2-1, with TRBD2 matching 14 bases. Germline-derived CDR1 and CDR2 are SGHTA and FQGNSA. The CDR3 consists of 15 residues. V lost 5 bases to trimming and J lost 8 bases; unmatched junction nucleotides: 5. The CDR3 DNA follows: TGTGCCAGCAGCCCGGGACTAGCGGGAGAAGATGAGCAGTTCTTC. Residues: CASSPGLAGEDEQFF.